A single sample gave rise to the 24 T cell receptor beta chains below, sequenced in a study of Graves' ophthalmopathy and Graves' hyperthyroidism. RNA transcripts yielded amplified TCR beta CDR3 regions. First-round RT-PCR with HTBI primers preceded a second-round multiplex PCR. TCRdb called the multiplex PCR reads again in MiXCR, with one record for every CDR3 protein. Of 650,000 to 900,000 distinct CDR3 sequences in the sample, 40% were seen once. The specimen sequenced was peripheral blood. Receptor source: an adult man with Graves' ophthalmopathy.

The table lists this clonotype with a count of one. This may come from a read error, since a much larger clone is one base off. V and J are TRBV9 and TRBJ1-1; D unresolved. V shed 6 bases and J shed 0 bases, with 15 bases lying between them. Germline V lookup: CDR1 SGDLS, CDR2 YYNGEE. CDR3 length equals 15 residues. For the CDR3, the DNA is TGTGCCAGCAACGTTCTGGGAATGATGAACACTGAAGCTTTCTTT. This encodes CASNVLGMMNTEAFF.

Of note for this clonotype: This may stem from a read error, because a much larger clone lies one nucleotide away. The chain has TRBV7-9 and TRBJ1-6; 7 bases agree with TRBD1. Trimming removed 1 base from V and 10 bases from J; junction bases left unmatched: 10. The V gene's germline CDR1 is SEHNR and CDR2 FQNEAQ (reference sequence). CDR3 length: 16 residues. The CDR3 is CASSLEKGARDSPLHF. Written as DNA, the CDR3 is TGTGCCAGCAGCTTAGAGAAGGGGGCGCGAGACTCACCCCTCCACTTT.

There are many counts of this clonotype. The CDR3 DNA follows: TGTGCCAGCAGCGCTCATACAGGGGGCAGGGGCAATCAGCCCCAGCATTTT. Translating it yields CASSAHTGGRGNQPQHF. The chain uses TRBV9 and TRBJ1-5, with TRBD1 identical over 9 bases. The CDR3 covers 17 residues. V shed 3 bases, J shed 2 bases, and the junction held 9 bases outside the gene matches. CDR1 and CDR2 (germline): SGDLS, YYNGEE.

In this sample, this clonotype turned up a few times. The chain employs TRBV6-5 and TRBJ1-1; weak D call: TRBD1 (6 bases). V was clipped by 2 bases and J by 7 bases, with 11 bases between them. The CDR3 runs to 13 residues. Germline V gene lookup returns CDR1 MNHEY and CDR2 SVGAGI. The CDR3 DNA reads as TGTGCCAGCAGTTACCTACAGGGCGGTGAAGCTTTCTTT. Protein sequence: CASSYLQGGEAFF.

This clonotype was seen only once. V is TRBV19 and J is TRBJ2-1; 12 nucleotides align to TRBD2. CDR1 LNHDA and CDR2 SQIVND come from the germline V gene (reference sequence). The junction had 2 bases not matched to a gene; V was cut back by 2 bases and J by 9 bases. The CDR3 totals 14 residues. The CDR3 here is CASSILAGGSEQFF. The CDR3 region has the DNA TGTGCCAGTAGTATACTAGCGGGAGGGAGTGAGCAGTTCTTC. The variable domain in full, completed from reference TRBV19 and TRBJ2-1, reads DGGITQSPKYLFRKEGQNVTLSCEQNLNHDAMYWYRQDPGQGLRLIYYSQIVNDFQKGDIAEGYSVSREKKESFPLTVTSAQKNPTAFYLCASSILAGGSEQFFGPGTRLTVL.

The chain combines TRBV20-1 with TRBJ2-5, with 8 bases matching TRBD2. Trimming at V came to 0 bases and at J to 1 base, leaving 10 bases not matched to a gene. Germline CDR1 and CDR2: DFQATT and SNEGSKA (reference sequence). CDR3 length: 17 residues. CDR3 loop: CSARDWTSPGVQETQYF. The CDR3 DNA reads TGCAGTGCTAGAGATTGGACTAGCCCGGGAGTCCAAGAGACCCAGTACTTC.

The chain links TRBV10-3 to TRBJ1-4; tentatively, D is TRBD1 (5 bases). Trimming pared 6 bases from V and 4 bases from J, leaving 12 bases between. Germline V lookup: CDR1 ENHRY, CDR2 SYGVKD. There are 14 residues in the CDR3. CDR3 in DNA: TGTGCCATCAGAGGCAGGGTGGATAATGAAAAACTGTTTTTT. This gives the protein CAIRGRVDNEKLFF.

Only a few counts were recorded for this clonotype. A junction end diverges from the germline sequence, so it may reflect a read error. The chain combines TRBV10-3 with TRBJ1-4; D is undetermined. Germline V gene sequence: CDR1 ENHRY, CDR2 SYGVKD. This CDR3 has 14 residues. DNA for the CDR3: TGTGCCAGCAGTTACGGGCAGGCTAATGAAAAACTGTTTTTT. The encoded protein is CASSYGQANEKLFF.

This clonotype was detected ten times or more. The chain is built from TRBV2 and TRBJ2-7, with 10 bases identical to TRBD1. The CDR3 runs 14 residues. Germline V gene lookup returns CDR1 SNHLY and CDR2 FYNNEI. V dropped 4 bases and J dropped 4; count of bases not matched to a gene: 4. The CDR3 is CASSGQGARYEQYF. DNA for the CDR3: TGTGCCAGCAGTGGACAGGGGGCCAGGTACGAGCAGTACTTC.

The chain recombines TRBV5-1 with TRBJ2-7; D is perhaps TRBD1 or TRBD2 (5 bases each). This CDR3 spans 15 amino acids. Between the trimmed V and J ends, which lost 4 bases and 0 bases, there was a span of 14 bases. From germline, CDR1 is SGHRS and CDR2 YFSETQ. The CDR3 protein is CASSQDGTDSYEQYF. The CDR3 DNA sequence: TGCGCCAGCAGCCAAGACGGGACGGACTCCTACGAGCAGTACTTC.

As to this clonotype: Given the absence of the conserved phenylalanine or tryptophan at the CDR3 end, a read error is likely. The V gene is TRBV20-1, the J gene TRBJ2-5; D is unclear. V lost 6 bases and J 5 bases, leaving 10 bases between the germline ends. Germline assignment: CDR1 DFQATT and CDR2 SNEGSKA (reference sequence). The CDR3 loop spans 11 amino acids. CDR3 in DNA: TGCAGTGCAGGCTATTTGGAGACCCAGTACCTC. Its translation is CSAGYLETQYL.

This clonotype came up a few times. The rearrangement links TRBV7-9 to TRBJ1-3; the match to TRBD1 covers 7 bases. Germline CDR1 is SEHNR and CDR2 is FQNEAQ (reference sequence). V was pared by 5 bases and J by 1 base, with 2 bases of the junction left unmatched. The length of the CDR3 is 14 residues. The CDR3 sequence is CASSGTDSGNTIYF. CDR3 nucleotides: TGTGCCAGCAGCGGGACAGATTCTGGAAACACCATATATTTT.

There are many counts of this clonotype. The chain carries TRBV7-2 and TRBJ1-6, with TRBD1 as a possible D gene (5 bases). Looked up from germline, CDR1 is SGHTA and CDR2 is FQGNSA. The CDR3 length is 15 residues. Trimming shortened V by 5 bases and J by 8 bases, and 16 bases separated the two germline ends. The CDR3 sequence is CASSTYGAPYSPLHF. The DNA of the CDR3 is TGTGCCAGCAGCACTTACGGGGCCCCCTATTCACCCCTCCACTTT.

This clonotype was seen at least ten times. This chain connects TRBV7-9 to TRBJ2-7, with TRBD1 matching over 7 bases. CDR1 is SEHNR and CDR2 is FQNEAQ in the germline V gene (reference sequence). The CDR3 runs 15 residues. After removal of 6 bases from V and 2 bases from J, the junction contained 10 bases not matched to a gene. CDR3: CASSPTGTAPYEQYF. In nucleotides, the CDR3 is TGTGCCAGCAGTCCGACCGGGACAGCTCCCTACGAGCAGTACTTC. The full variable domain, completed using reference TRBV7-9 and TRBJ2-7, is DTGVSQNPRHKITKRGQNVTFRCDPISEHNRLYWYRQTLGQGPEFLTYFQNEAQLEKSRLLSDRFSAERPKGSFSTLEIQRTEQGDSAMYLCASSPTGTAPYEQYFGPGTRLTVT.

This clonotype was recorded at least ten times. The CDR3 coding sequence is TGCGCCAGCAGCTCTAGCGAACCCTACGAGCAGTACTTC. Translation: CASSSSEPYEQYF. The V gene is TRBV10-2, the J gene TRBJ2-7; D may be TRBD2 (6 bases). From germline, CDR1 is WSHSY and CDR2 SAAADI. Trimming took off 6 bases at V and 2 bases at J, with 11 bases between the two ends. The CDR3 is 13 amino acids.

This clonotype was seen many times. V is TRBV7-2 and J is TRBJ1-2, with a possible D match to TRBD1 (5 bases). V was shortened by 5 bases and J by 3 bases, with 16 bases between the two germline ends. The V gene's germline CDR1 is SGHTA and CDR2 FQGNSA. The length of the CDR3 is 15 residues. The CDR3 DNA sequence: TGTGCCAGCAGCCCCCCTGAGGTGGGGCACTATGGCTACACCTTC. Translation: CASSPPEVGHYGYTF.

This chain connects TRBV7-9 to TRBJ1-6, with 7 positions matching TRBD1. There are 14 residues in the CDR3. V trimming: 6 bases; J trimming: 7 bases; junction bases outside the gene matches: 6. Germline CDR1 is SEHNR and CDR2 is FQNEAQ (reference sequence). CDR3 nucleotides: TGTGCCAGCAGGCCCACAGGGGAGAATTCACCCCTCCACTTT. Its protein is CASRPTGENSPLHF.

The chain recombines TRBV7-3 with TRBJ2-7, with TRBD1 as a possible D gene (6 bases). The germline V and J ends were trimmed by 4 bases and 7 bases, with 14 bases remaining between them. This CDR3 contains 13 residues. The germline V gene encodes CDR1 SGHTA and CDR2 FQGTGA. The CDR3 coding sequence is TGTGCCAGCAGCTCTGGACAGATACAAGAGCAGTACTTC. Its protein is CASSSGQIQEQYF.

This chain connects TRBV2 to TRBJ1-1; possible D gene TRBD1, 5 bases. Germline V CDR1 and CDR2: SNHLY, FYNNEI. The V and J ends lost 6 bases and 0 bases respectively, with 26 bases between them. The CDR3 runs 19 residues. The CDR3 DNA reads TGTGCCAGCAGCAGAGGGCGGTCCACACCCAGGGCGGTGAACACTGAAGCTTTCTTT. This encodes CASSRGRSTPRAVNTEAFF.

This clonotype appeared many times. V gene TRBV29-1 combines with J gene TRBJ1-1; 10 nucleotides line up with TRBD1. This CDR3 contains 15 residues. After removal of 6 bases from V and 4 bases from J, the junction contained 11 bases not matched to a gene. CDR1 and CDR2 from the germline V gene are SQVTM and ANQGSEA. This chain's CDR3 is CSVAGTGVKGTEAFF. The CDR3, as DNA: TGCAGCGTCGCCGGGACAGGGGTTAAAGGCACTGAAGCTTTCTTT.

On this clonotype itself: One junction end does not reproduce the germline sequence, and a read error may be involved. The V gene is TRBV2, the J gene TRBJ1-4, with 7 bases matching TRBD1. Germline values: CDR1 SNHLY, CDR2 FYNNEI. The CDR3 contains 14 residues. The CDR3 loop is CVSSFQGANEKLFF. The CDR3 DNA reads as TGTGTCAGCAGTTTTCAGGGGGCTAATGAAAAACTGTTTTTT.

This clonotype was observed a few times. V gene TRBV11-2 combines with J gene TRBJ1-1; 7 bases agree with TRBD1. This CDR3 is 13 amino acids long. CDR1 and CDR2 from the germline V gene are SGHAT and FQNNGV. J gave up 5 bases and V 5 bases, and 5 bases lay outside the gene matches. The CDR3 spells CASSPRGWTEAFF. The CDR3 region has the DNA TGTGCCAGCAGCCCCAGGGGGTGGACTGAAGCTTTCTTT. Complete variable domain (other parts from reference TRBV11-2 and TRBJ1-1): EAGVAQSPRYKIIEKRQSVAFWCNPISGHATLYWYQQILGQGPKLLIQFQNNGVVDDSQLPKDRFSAERLKGVDSTLKIQPAKLEDSAVYLCASSPRGWTEAFFGQGTRLTVV.

As for this clonotype: At one boundary the junction diverges from the germline segment, which might be a read error. The gene calls are TRBV7-9 and TRBJ2-7; TRBD1 agrees at 9 bases. CDR3 length: 14 amino acids. The germline gives CDR1 SEHNR, CDR2 FQNEAQ (reference sequence). CDR3 nucleotide sequence: TGTGTCAGCAGCTTACAGGGGGCGCCGCGGGAGCAGTACTTC. Translation: CVSSLQGAPREQYF.

About this clonotype: This could be a read error, since a much larger clone is one nucleotide away. The CDR3 reads CAGSSELDTEAFF. The CDR3 bases are TGTGCCGGCAGCTCGGAATTGGACACTGAAGCTTTCTTT. V gene TRBV7-9 combines with J gene TRBJ1-1; D gene uncertain. CDR1 and CDR2 from the germline V gene are SEHNR and FQNEAQ (reference sequence). The CDR3 extends over 13 amino acids.